This passage covers 5 T cell receptor beta chains from one sample sequenced in a study of blood T cells in healthy people across ages. It was with a sample-barcoded 5' primer and a J-beta primer mix that a second PCR of roughly 7 to 12 cycles was run. One entry per CDR3 protein, called by TCRdb with MiXCR from the 5' RACE reads. The profile shows 1,100,000 or so distinct CDR3 sequences, 40% to 55% of them singletons. Specimen: blood. Receptors were obtained from a woman aged 55-70 years in good health.

The chain joins TRBV7-8 to TRBJ2-1, with 8 bases lining up with TRBD2. The V and J ends lost 6 bases and 3 bases, in that order; junction bases with no gene match: 4. In germline, CDR1 is SGHVS, CDR2 FQNEAQ. The CDR3 has 14 amino acids. CDR3 coding DNA: TGTGCCAGCAGGGGGACTAGGATCTACAATGAGCAGTTCTTC. It translates to CASRGTRIYNEQFF. The whole variable domain, filled in from reference TRBV7-8 and TRBJ2-1, reads GAGVSQSPRYKVAKRGQDVALRCDPISGHVSLFWYQQALGQGPEFLTYFQNEAQLDKSGLPSDRFFAERPEGSVSTLKIQRTQQEDSAVYLCASRGTRIYNEQFFGPGTRLTVL.

This clonotype has only a few counts. The chain recombines TRBV27 with TRBJ2-1; D call uncertain. The CDR3 length is 13 residues. Germline V gives CDR1 MNHEY, CDR2 SMNVEV (reference sequence). Trimming stripped 10 bases from V and 4 bases from J, with 14 bases between. CDR3 residues: CATQEPPYNEQFF. CDR3 DNA sequence: TGTGCCACCCAGGAGCCACCTTACAATGAGCAGTTCTTC.

A few counts support this clonotype. This rearrangement joins TRBV19 to TRBJ1-5; 9 bases are shared with TRBD1. In germline, CDR1 is LNHDA, CDR2 SQIVND (reference sequence). The CDR3 totals 15 residues. J was trimmed by 2 bases and V by 5 bases; bases with no gene match: 4. The CDR3 coding sequence is TGTGCCAGTAGTTCAAGGACAGGGGGCAATCAGCCCCAGCATTTT. It is translated as CASSSRTGGNQPQHF.

This clonotype was detected a few times. V and J are TRBV27 and TRBJ2-7; unclear D gene. Germline V lookup: CDR1 MNHEY, CDR2 SMNVEV (reference sequence). There are 13 residues in the CDR3. With 6 bases removed from V and 6 bases from J, the gap between germline ends came to 15 bases. In DNA, the CDR3 is TGTGCCAGCAGCCCATTTAGGAGAACCGAGCAGTACTTC. Translating gives CASSPFRRTEQYF.

The chain employs TRBV12-3 or TRBV12-4 and TRBJ2-3; TRBD1 agrees at 8 bases. The trim removed 7 bases at V and 2 bases at J, leaving 5 bases unmatched. This CDR3 comprises 14 residues. The CDR3 nucleotides are TGTGCCAGCACCGCAGGGGGCTCCACAGATACGCAGTATTTT. It translates to CASTAGGSTDTQYF.